The following is a T cell receptor (beta chain) sequence with its context. Its antigen is undetermined. The data originate from a study of cytomegalovirus exposure and HLA in healthy donors. The study ran its PCR with 60 Vbeta and 13 Jbeta primers. Sequenced by immunoSEQ multiplex PCR; TCRdb stores in-frame clones only, minus some. The sample comprises about 140,000 clones, just under 85% of which are singletons, and around 4.1% rests with the top ten. Study-level findings and limits: Owing to their indistinguishability, certain V segments, notably TRBV6-2 and TRBV6-3, were excluded. According to the study, about 180 TCR beta chains were cytomegalovirus-associated.

The CDR3 loop spans 13 amino acids. CDR1 is SGHDT, CDR2 YYEEEE, per germline. The germline V and J ends were trimmed by 0 bases and 5 bases, with 9 bases remaining between them. Source material: PBMCs. This clonotype originated in a man in his forties in good health and CMV-seropositive. V usage is TRBV5-6 and J usage is TRBJ2-7; D call uncertain. This chain's CDR3 is CASSLGAFHEQYF. In nucleotides, the CDR3 is TGTGCCAGCAGCTTGGGAGCGTTCCACGAGCAGTACTTC. The complete variable domain, with remaining parts taken from reference TRBV5-6 and TRBJ2-7, reads DAGVTQSPTHLIKTRGQQVTLRCSPKSGHDTVSWYQQALGQGPQFIFQYYEEEERQRGNFPDRFSGHQFPNYSSELNVNALLLGDSALYLCASSLGAFHEQYFGPGTRLTVT.